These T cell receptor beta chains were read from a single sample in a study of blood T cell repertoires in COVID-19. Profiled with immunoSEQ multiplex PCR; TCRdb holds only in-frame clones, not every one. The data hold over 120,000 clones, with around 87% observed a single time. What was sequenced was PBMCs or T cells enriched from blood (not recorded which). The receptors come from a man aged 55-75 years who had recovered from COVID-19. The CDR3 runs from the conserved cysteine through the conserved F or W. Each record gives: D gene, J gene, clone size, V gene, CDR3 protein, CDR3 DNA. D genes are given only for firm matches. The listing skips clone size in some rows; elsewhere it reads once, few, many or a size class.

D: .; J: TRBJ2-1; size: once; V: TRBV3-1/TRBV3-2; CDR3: CASSQDRRGRYNEQFF; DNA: TGTGCCAGCAGCCAAGATCGCCGGGGGAGATACAATGAGCAGTTCTTC
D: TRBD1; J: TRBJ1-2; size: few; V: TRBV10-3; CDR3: CAVQPTGEYGYTF; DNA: TGTGCCGTCCAACCAACAGGGGAGTATGGCTACACCTTC
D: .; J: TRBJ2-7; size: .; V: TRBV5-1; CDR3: CASSSEAGTQYYEQYF; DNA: TGCGCCAGCAGCTCCGAAGCCGGGACACAATACTACGAGCAGTACTTC
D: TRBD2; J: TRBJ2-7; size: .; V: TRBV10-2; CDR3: CASRDVLAGGRYEQYF; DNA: TGCGCCAGCAGAGACGTCCTAGCGGGAGGAAGGTACGAGCAGTACTTC
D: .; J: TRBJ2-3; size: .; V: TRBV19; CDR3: CASSDGGSTDTQYF; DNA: TGTGCCAGTAGTGACGGGGGTAGCACAGATACGCAGTATTTT
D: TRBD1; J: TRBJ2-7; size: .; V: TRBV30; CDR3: CAWGQDTYEQYF; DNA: TGTGCCTGGGGACAGGACACCTACGAGCAGTACTTC
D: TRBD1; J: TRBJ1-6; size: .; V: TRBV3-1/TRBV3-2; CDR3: CASSQDFRGSPLHF; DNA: TGTGCCAGCAGCCAAGATTTCAGGGGGTCACCCCTCCACTTT
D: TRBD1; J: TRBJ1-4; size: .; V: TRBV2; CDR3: CASGQGGEKLFF; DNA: TGTGCCAGCGGACAGGGAGGGGAAAAACTGTTTTTT
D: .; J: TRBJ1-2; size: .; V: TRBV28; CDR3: CASNPSLTYGYTF; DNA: TGTGCCAGCAACCCTAGTTTGACCTATGGCTACACCTTC
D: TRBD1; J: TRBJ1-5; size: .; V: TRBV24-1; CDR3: CATSEAGTGVGQPQHF; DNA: TGTGCCACCAGTGAAGCCGGGACAGGGGTCGGCCAGCCCCAGCATTTT
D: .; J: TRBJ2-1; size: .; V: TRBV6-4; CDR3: CASSVRGNLGNEQFF; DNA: TGTGCCAGCAGTGTTCGGGGGAATCTGGGCAATGAGCAGTTCTTC
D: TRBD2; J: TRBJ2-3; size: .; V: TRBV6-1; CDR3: CASSSLAGKDTQYF; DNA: TGTGCCAGCAGTTCACTAGCGGGCAAAGATACGCAGTATTTT
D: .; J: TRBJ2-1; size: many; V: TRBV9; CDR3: CASSVGGLAKGNEQFF; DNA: TGTGCCAGCAGCGTAGGGGGGCTAGCTAAGGGCAATGAGCAGTTCTTC
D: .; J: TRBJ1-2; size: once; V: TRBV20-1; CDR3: CSGGAVYGYTF; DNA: TGCAGCGGAGGGGCTGTCTATGGCTACACCTTC
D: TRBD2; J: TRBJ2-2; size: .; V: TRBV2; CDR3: CASSPFSGRAGGELFF; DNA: TGTGCCAGCTCACCCTTTAGCGGGAGGGCCGGCGGGGAGCTGTTTTTT
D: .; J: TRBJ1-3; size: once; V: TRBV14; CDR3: CASSQDSYSGNTIYF; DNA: TGTGCCAGCAGCCAAGACTCCTACTCTGGAAACACCATATATTTT
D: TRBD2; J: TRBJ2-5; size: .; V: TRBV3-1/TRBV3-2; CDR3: CASSAGGGPAETQYF; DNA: TGTGCCAGCAGCGCCGGGGGGGGCCCCGCAGAGACCCAGTACTTC
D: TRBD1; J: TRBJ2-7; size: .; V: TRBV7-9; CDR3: CASRRDRSYEQYF; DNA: TGTGCCAGCAGAAGGGACAGAAGCTACGAGCAGTACTTC